This T cell receptor beta chain was captured in a study of vaccination and CD4 T cells after COVID-19. In the study overall: Six men and four women formed the convalescents, two being Hispanic. Study-level results: Spike mono-reactivity held for 304 of 307 vaccine-specific clones in convalescent patients.

Treatment indicated: approximately 9-day PBMC culture with coronavirus spike peptide pools or control peptides (ViraFEST assay). Once peptide pools had expanded antigen-specific T cells, ViraFEST sequenced TCRs. This clonotype has more than one count but fewer than ten. Its antigen remains unidentified. At the Johns Hopkins FTIC core, DNA taken from cultured CD4+ T cells was sequenced by way of the Oncomine TCR Beta short-read assay. TCRdb re-derived calls from the PCR reads in MiXCR, one entry per CDR3 protein. The table has under 4,000 distinct CDR3 sequences, roughly 31% seen once. The CDR3 spans 14 residues. Trimming cost V 4 bases and J 4 bases, with 13 bases left between them. Germline CDR1 and CDR2: SNHLY and FYNNEI.

The source is a human donor who had recovered from COVID-19. Sample: CD4+ T cells from blood, cultured in vitro. The chain has TRBV2 and TRBJ1-1, with a possible D match to TRBD1 (5 bases). CDR3 sequence: CASSGPRVTTEAFF. The CDR3 DNA follows: TGTGCCAGCAGTGGACCCAGGGTTACCACTGAAGCTTTCTTT.